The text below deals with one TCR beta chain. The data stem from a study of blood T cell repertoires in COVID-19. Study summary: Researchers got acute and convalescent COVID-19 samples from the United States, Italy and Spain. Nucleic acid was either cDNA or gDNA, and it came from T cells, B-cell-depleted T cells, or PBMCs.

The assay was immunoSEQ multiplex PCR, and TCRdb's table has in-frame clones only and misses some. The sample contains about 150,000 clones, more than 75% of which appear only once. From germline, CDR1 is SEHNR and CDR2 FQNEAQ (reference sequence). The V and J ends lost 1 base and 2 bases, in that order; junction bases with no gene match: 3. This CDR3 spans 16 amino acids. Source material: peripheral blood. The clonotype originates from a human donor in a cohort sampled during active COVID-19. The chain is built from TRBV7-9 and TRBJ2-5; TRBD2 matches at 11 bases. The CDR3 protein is CASSLGRLAGQETQYF. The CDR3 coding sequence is TGTGCCAGCAGCTTAGGCCGACTAGCGGGACAAGAGACCCAGTACTTC.